The 10 T cell receptor beta chains in this list originate from one sample, sequenced in a study of T cells in Graves' hyperthyroidism and ophthalmopathy. Amplified TCR beta CDR3 regions came from RNA transcripts. First-round RT-PCR of the TCR CDR3 relied on the HTBI primer set. TCRdb fed the multiplex PCR reads into MiXCR, producing one record per CDR3 protein. The table records more than 500,000 distinct CDR3 sequences, approximately 48% of them present only once. The material sequenced was peripheral blood or thyroid tissue (not recorded which). These receptors came from an adult woman with Graves' disease, either hyperthyroidism or ophthalmopathy (not recorded which).

As regards this clonotype: Just one base apart from a much larger clone, this may be a read error. The rearrangement uses TRBV20-1 and TRBJ1-5; 8 bases line up with TRBD1. Trimming cost V 5 bases and J 3 bases; bases outside gene matches: 9. The germline V gene encodes CDR1 DFQATT and CDR2 SNEGSKA (reference sequence). This CDR3 is built from 15 residues. The DNA for the CDR3 is TGCAGTGCTCCACCGGGGCAGGGGGCCAATCAGCCCCAGCATTTT. Its translation is CSAPPGQGANQPQHF.

This clonotype was recorded a few times. This is likely an artifact of a read error, given a far larger clone one base away. V and J are TRBV20-1 and TRBJ2-7, with 13 bases lining up with TRBD2. The CDR3 length is 14 residues. Losses at the gene ends were 4 bases for V and 4 bases for J; bases not matched to a gene: 4. Per the germline V gene, CDR1 is DFQATT and CDR2 is SNEGSKA (reference sequence). The chain's CDR3 is CSAKGLAGSYEQYF. CDR3 sequence (DNA): TGCAGTGCTAAGGGACTAGCGGGGAGTTACGAGCAGTACTTC.

This sequence joins TRBV2 and TRBJ2-5; 9 bases are a match to TRBD2. The CDR3 covers 16 residues. Looked up from germline, CDR1 is SNHLY and CDR2 is FYNNEI. The V and J ends lost 8 bases and 5 bases, in that order; junction bases with no gene match: 15. CDR3 DNA sequence: TGTGCCAGCGGAGCCCTTAGCGGGAGATCATTGGAGACCCAGTACTTC. This gives the protein CASGALSGRSLETQYF.

The CDR3: CSVRTPSSYEQYF. CDR3 nucleotides: TGCAGCGTTAGGACACCGAGCTCCTACGAGCAGTACTTC. The chain couples TRBV29-1 to TRBJ2-7, with a possible D match to TRBD1 (5 bases). Per germline, CDR1 SQVTM and CDR2 ANQGSEA. V lost 5 bases and J 0 bases, leaving 11 bases between the germline ends. This CDR3 contains 13 residues.

V and J are TRBV20-1 and TRBJ1-1, with a weak D call TRBD1 (5 bases). Per germline, CDR1 DFQATT and CDR2 SNEGSKA (reference sequence). V was shortened by 1 base and J by 7 bases, with 13 bases between the two germline ends. The CDR3 contains 13 residues. The CDR3 sequence is CSARARGRYEAFF. In nucleotides, the CDR3 is TGCAGTGCTAGAGCGAGGGGCCGATATGAAGCTTTCTTT.

The chain has TRBV11-2 and TRBJ1-6; D gene unclear. The CDR3 loop spans 14 amino acids. Germline CDR1 is SGHAT and CDR2 is FQNNGV. V was cut by 1 base and J by 8 bases, with 9 bases left in between. The CDR3 sequence: CASSLAALHSPLHF. In nucleotides, the CDR3 is TGTGCCAGCAGCTTAGCGGCTTTGCATTCACCCCTCCACTTT.

V usage is TRBV2 and J usage is TRBJ2-1; a possible D gene is TRBD2 (5 bases). Germline CDR1 is SNHLY and CDR2 is FYNNEI. The CDR3 has 14 residues. Between the trimmed V and J ends, which lost 7 bases and 5 bases, there was a span of 15 bases. The CDR3 DNA is TGTGCCAGCATGTTACTAGTTCTCAACAATGAGCAGTTCTTC. Amino acids: CASMLLVLNNEQFF.

The V call is TRBV7-9, the J call TRBJ2-7, with D possibly being TRBD2 (6 bases). The CDR3 is 14 amino acids. V dropped 5 bases and J dropped 4 bases, with 15 bases sitting between them. Germline V gene data show CDR1 as SEHNR and CDR2 as FQNEAQ (reference sequence). The CDR3 DNA follows: TGTGCCAGCAGCAAACCGGGACTTGGTTACGAGCAGTACTTC. It is translated as CASSKPGLGYEQYF. Filled out from reference TRBV7-9 and TRBJ2-7, the complete variable domain reads DTGVSQNPRHKITKRGQNVTFRCDPISEHNRLYWYRQTLGQGPEFLTYFQNEAQLEKSRLLSDRFSAERPKGSFSTLEIQRTEQGDSAMYLCASSKPGLGYEQYFGPGTRLTVT.

As concerns this clonotype: Relative to the germline gene, one junction end is altered; a read error may explain this. This chain connects TRBV7-7 to TRBJ1-2, with D possibly matching TRBD1 (5 bases). The CDR3 length is 13 residues. Germline-derived CDR1 and CDR2 are SSHAT and FNYEAQ (reference sequence). In nucleotides, the CDR3 is TGTGCTAGCAGCCACGAGGGACTCTATGGCTACACCTTC. It codes for CASSHEGLYGYTF.

In regard to this clonotype: The CDR3 does not end in the conserved phenylalanine or tryptophan, so this is likely a read error. No DNA is shown, since the ends of the CDR3 on it are uncertain; the CDR3 is the one TCRdb lists. The chain is built from TRBV2 and TRBJ2-6; TRBD1, as called in the table, went unchecked against the DNA. Germline V gives CDR1 SNHLY, CDR2 FYNNEI. A total of 9 residues make up the CDR3, ends included. The CDR3: CASSGLRGQ.